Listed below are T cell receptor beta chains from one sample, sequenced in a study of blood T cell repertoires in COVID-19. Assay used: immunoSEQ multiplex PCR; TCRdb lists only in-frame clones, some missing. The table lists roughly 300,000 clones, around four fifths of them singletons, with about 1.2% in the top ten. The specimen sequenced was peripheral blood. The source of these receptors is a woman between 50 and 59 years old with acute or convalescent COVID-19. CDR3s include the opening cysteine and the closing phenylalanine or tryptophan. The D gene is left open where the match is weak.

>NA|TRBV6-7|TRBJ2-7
CASSYSIWSSYEQYF
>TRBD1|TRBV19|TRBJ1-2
CASSIGQGPIYGYTF
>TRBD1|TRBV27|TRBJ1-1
CASSFGTEAFF
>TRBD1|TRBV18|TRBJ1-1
CASSQRTGTMNTEAFF
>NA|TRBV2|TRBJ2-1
CASSEGGHNEQFF
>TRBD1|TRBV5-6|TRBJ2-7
CASSSYGTGPEQYF
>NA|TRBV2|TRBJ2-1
CASSEQRVEQFF
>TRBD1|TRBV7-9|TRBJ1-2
CASSWDREGYTF
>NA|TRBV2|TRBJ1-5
CASSPGLTQPQHF
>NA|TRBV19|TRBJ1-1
CASSEMRNTEAFF
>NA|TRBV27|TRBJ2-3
CASSDQGYSSTDTQYF
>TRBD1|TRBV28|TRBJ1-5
CASSLFGGTGTMRSNQPQHF
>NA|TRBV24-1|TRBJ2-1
CATSDSRIPHEQFF
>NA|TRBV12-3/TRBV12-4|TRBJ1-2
CASSLEEYGYTF
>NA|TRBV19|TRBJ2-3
CASSNRRQSFTDTQYF